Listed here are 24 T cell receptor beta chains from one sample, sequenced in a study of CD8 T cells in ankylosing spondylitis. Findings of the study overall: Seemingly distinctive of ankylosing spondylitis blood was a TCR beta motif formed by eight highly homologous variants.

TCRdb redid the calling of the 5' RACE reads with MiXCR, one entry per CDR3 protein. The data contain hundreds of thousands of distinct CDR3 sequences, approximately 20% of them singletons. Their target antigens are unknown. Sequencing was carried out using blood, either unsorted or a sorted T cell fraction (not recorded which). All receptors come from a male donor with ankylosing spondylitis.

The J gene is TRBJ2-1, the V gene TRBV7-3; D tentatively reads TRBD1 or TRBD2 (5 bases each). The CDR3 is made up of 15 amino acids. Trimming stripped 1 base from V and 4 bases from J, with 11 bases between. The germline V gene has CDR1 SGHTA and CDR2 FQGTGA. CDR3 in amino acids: CASSLMGTDYNEQFF. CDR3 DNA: TGTGCCAGCAGCTTAATGGGGACCGATTACAATGAGCAGTTCTTC.

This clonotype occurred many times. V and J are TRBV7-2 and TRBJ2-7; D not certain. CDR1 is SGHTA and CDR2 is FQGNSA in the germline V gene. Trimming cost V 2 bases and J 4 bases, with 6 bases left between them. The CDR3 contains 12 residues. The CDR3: CASSLRSYEQYF. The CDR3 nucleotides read TGTGCCAGCAGCTTACGCAGTTACGAGCAGTACTTC.

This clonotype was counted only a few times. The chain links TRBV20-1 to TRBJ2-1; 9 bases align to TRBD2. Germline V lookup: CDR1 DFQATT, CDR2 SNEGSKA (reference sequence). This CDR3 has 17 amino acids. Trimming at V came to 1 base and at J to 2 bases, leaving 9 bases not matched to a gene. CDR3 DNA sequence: TGCAGTGCTAGAGGGGAAGCTGGGACTAGCCCCTACAATGAGCAGTTCTTC. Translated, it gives CSARGEAGTSPYNEQFF.

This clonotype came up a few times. The CDR3 here is CASSGREGGTEAFF. CDR3 DNA sequence: TGTGCCAGCAGCGGGCGGGAAGGGGGGACTGAAGCTTTCTTT. The V call is TRBV7-9, the J call TRBJ1-1; D may be TRBD1 (6 bases). The germline CDR1 and CDR2 sequences are SEHNR and FQNEAQ (reference sequence). The CDR3 spans 14 residues. V lost 5 bases and J 5 bases, leaving 15 bases between the germline ends.

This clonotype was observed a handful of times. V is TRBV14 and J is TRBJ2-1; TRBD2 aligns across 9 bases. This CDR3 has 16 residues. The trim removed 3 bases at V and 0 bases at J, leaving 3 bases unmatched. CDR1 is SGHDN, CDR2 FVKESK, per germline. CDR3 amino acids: CASSHELAGSYNEQFF. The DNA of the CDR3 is TGTGCCAGCAGCCATGAACTAGCGGGCTCCTACAATGAGCAGTTCTTC.

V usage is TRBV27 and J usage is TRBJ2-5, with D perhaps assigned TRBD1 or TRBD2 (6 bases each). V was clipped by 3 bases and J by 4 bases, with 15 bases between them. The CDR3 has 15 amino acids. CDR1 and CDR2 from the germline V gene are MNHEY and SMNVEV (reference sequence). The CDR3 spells CASSFGGYTRETQYF. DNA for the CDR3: TGTGCCAGCAGTTTCGGGGGCTATACTCGAGAGACCCAGTACTTC.

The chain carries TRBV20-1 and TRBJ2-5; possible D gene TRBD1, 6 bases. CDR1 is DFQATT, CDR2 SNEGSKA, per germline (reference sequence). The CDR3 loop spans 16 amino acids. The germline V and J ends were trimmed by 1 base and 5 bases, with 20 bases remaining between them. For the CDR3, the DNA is TGCAGTGCTAGAGCCCTGTGGGACAATTTCGACGAGACCCAGTACTTC. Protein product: CSARALWDNFDETQYF.

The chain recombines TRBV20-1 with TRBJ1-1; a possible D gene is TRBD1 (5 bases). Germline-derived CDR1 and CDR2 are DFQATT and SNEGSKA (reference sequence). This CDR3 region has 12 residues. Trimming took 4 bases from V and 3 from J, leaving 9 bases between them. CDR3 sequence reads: CSAKAGDTEAFF. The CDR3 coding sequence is TGCAGTGCTAAGGCGGGGGACACTGAAGCTTTCTTT.

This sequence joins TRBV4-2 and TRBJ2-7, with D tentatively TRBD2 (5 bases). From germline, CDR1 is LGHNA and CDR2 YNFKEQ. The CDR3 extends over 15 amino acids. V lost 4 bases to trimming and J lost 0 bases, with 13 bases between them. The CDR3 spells CASSPEGGASYEQYF. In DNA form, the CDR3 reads TGTGCCAGCAGCCCTGAGGGCGGAGCCTCCTACGAGCAGTACTTC.

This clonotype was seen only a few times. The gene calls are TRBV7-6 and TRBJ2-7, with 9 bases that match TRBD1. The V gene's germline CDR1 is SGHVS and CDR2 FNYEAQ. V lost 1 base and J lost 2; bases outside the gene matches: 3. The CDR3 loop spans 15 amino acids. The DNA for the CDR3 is TGTGCCAGCAGCTTAGGGGGACAGGGAGCCTACGAGCAGTACTTC. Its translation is CASSLGGQGAYEQYF.

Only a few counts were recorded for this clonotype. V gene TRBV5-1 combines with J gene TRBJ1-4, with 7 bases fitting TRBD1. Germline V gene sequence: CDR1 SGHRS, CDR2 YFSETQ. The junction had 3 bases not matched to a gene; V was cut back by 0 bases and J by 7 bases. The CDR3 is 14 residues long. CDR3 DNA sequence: TGCGCCAGCAGCTTGGCCGGGGACAGTGAAAAACTGTTTTTT. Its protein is CASSLAGDSEKLFF.

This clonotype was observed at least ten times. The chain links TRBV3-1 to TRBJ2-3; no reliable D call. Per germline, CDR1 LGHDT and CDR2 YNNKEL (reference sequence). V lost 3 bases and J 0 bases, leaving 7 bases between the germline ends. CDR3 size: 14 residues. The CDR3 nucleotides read TGTGCCAGCAGCCAGGTGACTAGCACAGATACGCAGTATTTT. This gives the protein CASSQVTSTDTQYF.

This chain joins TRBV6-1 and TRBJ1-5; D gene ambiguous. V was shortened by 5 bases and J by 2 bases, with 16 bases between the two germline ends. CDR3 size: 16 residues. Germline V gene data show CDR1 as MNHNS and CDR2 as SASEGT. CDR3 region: CASSPDRQRGNQPQHF. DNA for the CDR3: TGTGCCAGCAGTCCTGACCGGCAAAGGGGCAATCAGCCCCAGCATTTT.

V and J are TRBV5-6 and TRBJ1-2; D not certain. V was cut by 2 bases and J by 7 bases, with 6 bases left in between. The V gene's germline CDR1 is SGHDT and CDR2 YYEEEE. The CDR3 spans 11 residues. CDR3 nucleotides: TGTGCCAGCAGCTTTATCGGTGGCTACACCTTC. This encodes CASSFIGGYTF.

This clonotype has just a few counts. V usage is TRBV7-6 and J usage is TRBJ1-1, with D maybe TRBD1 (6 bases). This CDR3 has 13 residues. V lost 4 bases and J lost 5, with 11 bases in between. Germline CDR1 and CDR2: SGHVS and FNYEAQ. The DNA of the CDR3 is TGTGCCAGCAGCTCAGAAACAGGGACTGAAGCTTTCTTT. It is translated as CASSSETGTEAFF.

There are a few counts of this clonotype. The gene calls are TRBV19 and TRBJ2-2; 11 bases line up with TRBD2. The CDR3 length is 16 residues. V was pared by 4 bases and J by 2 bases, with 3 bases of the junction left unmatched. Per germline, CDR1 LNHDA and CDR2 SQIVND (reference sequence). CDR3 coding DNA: TGTGCCAGTAGTAGCGGACTAGCGGGTAACACCGGGGAGCTGTTTTTT. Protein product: CASSSGLAGNTGELFF.

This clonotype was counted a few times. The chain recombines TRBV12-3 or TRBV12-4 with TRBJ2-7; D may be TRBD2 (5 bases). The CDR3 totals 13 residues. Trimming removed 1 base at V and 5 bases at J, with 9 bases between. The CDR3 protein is CASSLVGAHEQYF. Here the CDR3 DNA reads TGTGCCAGCAGTTTAGTGGGAGCACACGAGCAGTACTTC.

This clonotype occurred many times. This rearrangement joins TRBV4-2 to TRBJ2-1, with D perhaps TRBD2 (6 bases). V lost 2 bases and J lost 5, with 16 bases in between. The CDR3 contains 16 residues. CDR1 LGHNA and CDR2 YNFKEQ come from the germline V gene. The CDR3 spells CASSQISGVGDNEQFF. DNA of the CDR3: TGTGCCAGCAGCCAAATCTCGGGGGTGGGCGACAATGAGCAGTTCTTC.

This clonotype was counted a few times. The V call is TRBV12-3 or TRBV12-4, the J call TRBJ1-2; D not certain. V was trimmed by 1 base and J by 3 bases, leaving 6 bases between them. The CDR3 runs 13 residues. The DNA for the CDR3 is TGTGCCAGCAGTTTAGGATTATACTATGGCTACACCTTC. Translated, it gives CASSLGLYYGYTF.

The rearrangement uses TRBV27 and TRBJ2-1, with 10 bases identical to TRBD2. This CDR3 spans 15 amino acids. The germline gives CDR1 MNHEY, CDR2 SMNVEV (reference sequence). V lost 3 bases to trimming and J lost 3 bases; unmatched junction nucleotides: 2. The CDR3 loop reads CASSFRTSGYNEQFF. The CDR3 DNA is TGTGCCAGCAGTTTCCGGACTAGCGGCTACAATGAGCAGTTCTTC.

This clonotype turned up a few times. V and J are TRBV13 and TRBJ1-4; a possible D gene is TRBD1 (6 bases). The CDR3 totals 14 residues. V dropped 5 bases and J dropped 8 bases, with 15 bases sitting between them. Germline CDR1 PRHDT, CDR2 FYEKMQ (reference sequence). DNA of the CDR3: TGTGCCAGCAGCGAGGCACCGGGGGGCGAAAAACTGTTTTTT. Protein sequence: CASSEAPGGEKLFF.

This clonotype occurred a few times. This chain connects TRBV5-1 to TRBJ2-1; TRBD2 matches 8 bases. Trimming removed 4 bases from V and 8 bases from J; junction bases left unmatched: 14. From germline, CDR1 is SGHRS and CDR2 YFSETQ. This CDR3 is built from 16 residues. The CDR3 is CASSIWTSRLGDEQFF. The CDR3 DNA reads TGCGCCAGCAGCATATGGACTAGCCGATTGGGGGATGAGCAGTTCTTC.

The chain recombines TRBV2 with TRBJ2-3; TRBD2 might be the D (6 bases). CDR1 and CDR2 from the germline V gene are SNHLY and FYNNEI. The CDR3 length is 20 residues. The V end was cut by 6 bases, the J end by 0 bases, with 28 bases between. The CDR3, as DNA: TGTGCCAGCAGCGCGCCGGGGGTGGCACCACAGGACCCGAGCACAGATACGCAGTATTTT. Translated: CASSAPGVAPQDPSTDTQYF.

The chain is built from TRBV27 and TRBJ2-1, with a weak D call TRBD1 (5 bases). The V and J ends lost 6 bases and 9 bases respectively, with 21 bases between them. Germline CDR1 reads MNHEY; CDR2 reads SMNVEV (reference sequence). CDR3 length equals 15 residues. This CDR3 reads CASSDTGSLHGEQFF. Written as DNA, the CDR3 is TGTGCCAGCAGCGATACAGGATCCCTGCACGGTGAGCAGTTCTTC.